This TCR beta chain was sequenced during a study of tumor and adjacent non-tumor tissue in lung cancer. A modified ARM-PCR protocol with three rounds of nested PCR amplified TCRbeta. Each CDR3 protein gets one entry after TCRdb re-called the multiplex PCR reads with MiXCR. The table records 65,000 to 90,000 distinct CDR3 sequences, 75% to 90% of them present only once. Comments on this clonotype: No conserved phenylalanine or tryptophan ends this CDR3, so it is likely a read error.

No cell sorting was done before RNA was extracted from the tissue. V was trimmed by 3 bases and J by 3 bases, leaving 8 bases between them. This CDR3 is built from 13 residues. This clonotype was obtained from a woman in her forties or fifties with non-small cell lung cancer. The sequenced material came from lung tumor tissue. The J gene is TRBJ1-1, the V gene TRBV12-3 or TRBV12-4; D ambiguous. The CDR3 loop is CASSFWGDTEAFC. The DNA of the CDR3 is TGTGCCAGCAGTTTTTGGGGAGACACTGAAGCTTTCTGT.